A single sample gave rise to the 24 T cell receptor beta chains below, sequenced in a study of T cell changes during pregnancy in multiple sclerosis. Sequencing was performed with immunoSEQ multiplex PCR; in TCRdb, only in-frame clones are kept and a portion is missing. Here the sample spans about 51,000 clones, around 94% being singletons. Specimen: CD4+ T cells from peripheral blood mononuclear cells, collected in the second trimester of pregnancy. The receptors were sampled from a female donor with multiple sclerosis, enrolled in a pregnancy study.

This clone was detected only once. This chain joins TRBV10-3 and TRBJ2-7, with 7 bases fitting TRBD1. The CDR3 has 14 residues. Germline V CDR1 and CDR2: ENHRY, SYGVKD. J gave up 0 bases and V 4 bases, and 3 bases lay outside the gene matches. The CDR3 DNA follows: TGTGCCATCAGTGGAGGGACAGACTCCTACGAGCAGTACTTC. Amino acid sequence: CAISGGTDSYEQYF.

This clone was counted a single time. The CDR3 loop is CASSVGRGGTTDTQYF. In DNA, the CDR3 is TGTGCCAGCAGCGTAGGAAGAGGGGGAACCACAGATACGCAGTATTTT. The chain employs TRBV9 and TRBJ2-3; D may be TRBD1 (6 bases). V was cut by 0 bases and J by 2 bases, with 13 bases left in between. Germline CDR1 reads SGDLS; CDR2 reads YYNGEE. This CDR3 contains 16 residues.

This clone has just one count. The chain is built from TRBV10-2 and TRBJ1-2, with 7 bases that match TRBD1. The J segment lost 0 bases and the V segment lost 6 bases, leaving 10 bases of the junction unmatched. Germline CDR1 is WSHSY and CDR2 is SAAADI. The CDR3 contains 16 residues. This CDR3 reads CASRGLGTAANYGYTF. CDR3 sequence (DNA): TGCGCCAGCAGAGGACTTGGGACAGCCGCTAACTATGGCTACACCTTC.

The rearrangement joins TRBV7-6 to TRBJ1-4; D ambiguous. The CDR3 covers 14 residues. Germline loops: CDR1 SGHVS, CDR2 FNYEAQ. Trimming stripped 2 bases from V and 1 base from J, with 5 bases between. CDR3 DNA: TGTGCCAGCAGCTTAAGAGGAACTAATGAAAAACTGTTTTTT. It translates to CASSLRGTNEKLFF. The complete variable domain, with remaining parts taken from reference TRBV7-6 and TRBJ1-4, reads GAGVSQSPRYKVTKRGQDVALRCDPISGHVSLYWYRQALGQGPEFLTYFNYEAQQDKSGLPNDRFSAERPEGSISTLTIQRTEQRDSAMYRCASSLRGTNEKLFFGSGTQLSVL.

The V call is TRBV5-1, the J call TRBJ2-7; 11 nucleotides agree with TRBD1. V lost 4 bases and J lost 3; bases outside the gene matches: 15. Germline assignment: CDR1 SGHRS and CDR2 YFSETQ. The CDR3 is 18 amino acids. As DNA, the CDR3 is TGCGCCAGCAGCCCGGGCCGGACAGGGGGCGCAAGCTACTACGAGCAGTACTTC. This encodes CASSPGRTGGASYYEQYF.

The chain is built from TRBV7-3 and TRBJ1-6; no reliable D call. The V and J ends lost 4 bases and 12 bases respectively, with 7 bases between them. This CDR3 spans 11 amino acids. Germline lookup yields CDR1 SGHTA and CDR2 FQGTGA. The CDR3 loop reads CASSSGGPLHF. The DNA of the CDR3 is TGTGCCAGCAGCTCCGGAGGACCCCTCCACTTT.

J is TRBJ1-4 and V is TRBV4-2; D is possibly TRBD1 (6 bases). The CDR3 extends over 15 amino acids. V lost 6 bases and J lost 3, with 14 bases in between. CDR1 and CDR2 (germline): LGHNA, YNFKEQ. The CDR3 DNA is TGTGCCAGCAGTACGGGGGGCGTTGCTAATGAAAAACTGTTTTTT. Encoded protein: CASSTGGVANEKLFF.

The genes are TRBV5-4 and TRBJ2-1; 7 bases are a match to TRBD1. This CDR3 contains 15 residues. Germline CDR1 SGHNT, CDR2 YYREEE (reference sequence). J gave up 5 bases and V 4 bases, and 9 bases lay outside the gene matches. The CDR3 coding sequence is TGTGCCAGCAGCGAGCCGACAGGGTCCCACAATGAGCAGTTCTTC. It codes for CASSEPTGSHNEQFF.

This clone was detected a few times. This chain connects TRBV19 to TRBJ2-3; TRBD2 aligns across 9 bases. This CDR3 is 16 amino acids long. The junction had 10 bases not matched to a gene; V was cut back by 7 bases and J by 2 bases. CDR1 and CDR2 (germline): LNHDA, SQIVND (reference sequence). The DNA of the CDR3 is TGTGCCAGTATGGGGAGAGCGGGGGGTCCCACAGATACGCAGTATTTT. Translation gives CASMGRAGGPTDTQYF. The full variable domain, completed using reference TRBV19 and TRBJ2-3, is DGGITQSPKYLFRKEGQNVTLSCEQNLNHDAMYWYRQDPGQGLRLIYYSQIVNDFQKGDIAEGYSVSREKKESFPLTVTSAQKNPTAFYLCASMGRAGGPTDTQYFGPGTRLTVL.

In this sample, this clone turned up a few times. The chain links TRBV25-1 to TRBJ1-1, with 8 bases that match TRBD1. The CDR3 loop spans 14 amino acids. V shed 6 bases, J shed 7 bases, and the junction held 10 bases outside the gene matches. Per germline, CDR1 MGHDK and CDR2 SYGVNS. The CDR3 spells CASSTLRDRHEAFF. The CDR3 region has the DNA TGTGCCAGCAGCACCCTCCGGGACAGGCATGAAGCTTTCTTT.

The rearrangement uses TRBV14 and TRBJ2-7; 9 nucleotides align to TRBD1. The germline gives CDR1 SGHDN, CDR2 FVKESK. Germline trimming cut 2 bases from V and 7 bases from J; bases unmatched to any gene: 12. The CDR3 length is 16 residues. The CDR3 region is CASSQFPGQGREEQYF. The CDR3 DNA follows: TGTGCCAGCAGCCAATTTCCGGGACAGGGACGGGAGGAGCAGTACTTC.

The CDR3 region has the DNA TGCAGCGTTGCGGGGACGGGACAGGGGGTTGGTGAGCAGTTCTTC. It codes for CSVAGTGQGVGEQFF. The chain recombines TRBV29-1 with TRBJ2-1; 11 nucleotides agree with TRBD1. From germline, CDR1 is SQVTM and CDR2 ANQGSEA. The CDR3 has 15 amino acids. The junction had 11 bases not matched to a gene; V was cut back by 4 bases and J by 9 bases.

The chain is built from TRBV6-1 and TRBJ1-1; D might be TRBD1 (5 bases). V was trimmed by 4 bases and J by 3 bases, leaving 12 bases between them. Germline CDR1 is MNHNS and CDR2 is SASEGT. The CDR3 is 14 residues long. Here the CDR3 DNA reads TGTGCCAGCAGTGCCAACAGGCAGCACACTGAAGCTTTCTTT. Translating gives CASSANRQHTEAFF.

The chain couples TRBV19 to TRBJ1-2, with D possibly TRBD1 on 5 matching bases. Germline V gene sequence: CDR1 LNHDA, CDR2 SQIVND (reference sequence). This CDR3 spans 14 amino acids. Trimming pared 3 bases from V and 2 bases from J, leaving 10 bases between. The CDR3 here is CASSIGPGNYGYTF. The DNA of the CDR3 is TGTGCCAGTAGTATCGGTCCAGGGAACTATGGCTACACCTTC. The full variable domain, its missing parts supplied by reference TRBV19 and TRBJ1-2, is DGGITQSPKYLFRKEGQNVTLSCEQNLNHDAMYWYRQDPGQGLRLIYYSQIVNDFQKGDIAEGYSVSREKKESFPLTVTSAQKNPTAFYLCASSIGPGNYGYTFGSGTRLTVV.

V gene TRBV11-3 combines with J gene TRBJ2-3; 8 bases match TRBD2. The ends lost 3 bases at V and 1 base at J; junction bases unmatched: 0. Germline V gives CDR1 SGHNT, CDR2 YENEEA. The CDR3 consists of 14 residues. CDR3 amino acids: CASSLTSGTDTQYF. The CDR3 DNA reads as TGTGCCAGCAGCTTGACTAGCGGCACAGATACGCAGTATTTT.

The chain has TRBV7-8 and TRBJ1-1, with D maybe TRBD1 (6 bases). CDR3 size: 13 residues. CDR1 SGHVS and CDR2 FQNEAQ come from the germline V gene. Trimming removed 7 bases at V and 8 bases at J, with 17 bases between. In DNA form, the CDR3 reads TGTGCCAGCACCCCGACAGGACGCAGGGAAGCTTTCTTT. Encoded protein: CASTPTGRREAFF.

The chain is built from TRBV9 and TRBJ2-1, with D tentatively TRBD2 (7 bases). Germline-derived CDR1 and CDR2 are SGDLS and YYNGEE. The CDR3 is 14 amino acids. The V end lost 4 bases, the J end lost 8 bases, and 16 bases lay between the germline ends. CDR3 sequence: CASSQGGGGDEQFF. In DNA, the CDR3 is TGTGCCAGCAGCCAAGGGGGGGGAGGGGATGAGCAGTTCTTC.

This chain connects TRBV18 to TRBJ1-1; TRBD1 matches at 8 bases. J was trimmed by 6 bases and V by 3 bases; bases with no gene match: 15. The CDR3 consists of 17 residues. Looked up from germline, CDR1 is KGHSH and CDR2 is LQKENI. The CDR3 loop is CASSPADRAAVRAEAFF. The CDR3 nucleotides are TGTGCCAGCTCACCCGCGGACAGGGCCGCGGTTCGGGCTGAAGCTTTCTTT.

In this sample, this clone turned up a few times. The genes are TRBV7-2 and TRBJ1-1; D uncertain. This CDR3 contains 14 residues. CDR1 is SGHTA, CDR2 FQGNSA, per germline. The V end was cut by 2 bases, the J end by 5 bases, with 12 bases between. CDR3 in amino acids: CASSLSRPGTEAFF. The CDR3 region has the DNA TGTGCCAGCAGCTTATCCCGTCCGGGGACTGAAGCTTTCTTT.

This rearrangement joins TRBV7-3 to TRBJ2-5; 12 bases are shared with TRBD2. The DNA end is a closer match to TRBJ2-7, so the J assignment may be wrong. CDR3 length: 14 amino acids. The germline CDR1 and CDR2 sequences are SGHTA and FQGTGA. CDR3: CASSLGLAGFEQYF. In DNA form, the CDR3 reads TGTGCCAGCAGCTTAGGACTAGCGGGGTTCGAGCAGTACTTC.

The V gene is TRBV7-2, the J gene TRBJ1-2, with D possibly being TRBD1 (6 bases). In germline, CDR1 is SGHTA, CDR2 FQGNSA. The CDR3 totals 15 residues. The V and J ends lost 4 bases and 8 bases respectively, with 20 bases between them. In DNA form, the CDR3 reads TGTGCCAGCAGCTCACCGGGACAACCACGATTGGGCTACACCTTC. This encodes CASSSPGQPRLGYTF.

The chain is built from TRBV6-5 and TRBJ2-3, with unresolved D. V was clipped by 2 bases and J by 1 base, with 4 bases between them. Looked up from germline, CDR1 is MNHEY and CDR2 is SVGAGI. CDR3 length: 13 amino acids. CDR3 in DNA: TGTGCCAGCAGTTACCCAGGCACAGATACGCAGTATTTT. It specifies CASSYPGTDTQYF.

CDR3 sequence: CASSAPGLVGYEQYF. CDR3 in DNA: TGTGCCAGCAGTGCCCCGGGACTAGTCGGCTACGAGCAGTACTTC. The chain combines TRBV25-1 with TRBJ2-7, with 8 bases identical to TRBD2. Per germline, CDR1 MGHDK and CDR2 SYGVNS. The CDR3 length is 15 residues. The trim removed 4 bases at V and 3 bases at J, leaving 8 bases unmatched.

CDR3 bases: TGCGCCAGCAGCCAAGAACTGGGGGCCGGATCCACAGATACGCAGTATTTT. This gives the protein CASSQELGAGSTDTQYF. This sequence joins TRBV4-3 and TRBJ2-3, with D possibly TRBD1 on 6 matching bases. Germline values: CDR1 LGHNA, CDR2 YSLEER. Between the trimmed V and J ends, which lost 0 bases and 2 bases, there was a span of 15 bases. This CDR3 is 17 amino acids long.